These 29 T cell receptor beta chains were all obtained from the same sample, sequenced in a study of CXCR3-negative and CXCR3-positive naive CD8 T cells. What these receptors recognize is not known. The study, taken as a whole, reports: The study found more hydrophobic TRB CDR3s in CXCR3-positive naive cells than in CXCR3-negative naive cells.

The libraries of TRB cDNA were constructed through 5' RACE using UMI labels. After re-calling the 5' RACE reads, TCRdb lists one entry per CDR3 protein, DNA absent. The sample holds about 120,000 distinct CDR3 sequences. Sequenced sample: naive CXCR3+ CD8+ T cells from blood. The subset here: CD45RO-CCR7+CD27+CD95- naive CD8+ T cells expressing CXCR3 (TNR3+). Receptor source: a human donor in good health. Some clones in this sample may be carry-over from other donors' samples.

This chain joins TRBV7-9 and TRBJ1-1; checking the TCRdb D call of TRBD1 is not possible without DNA. The CDR3 is 15 amino acids. Germline CDR1 is SEHNR and CDR2 is FQNEAQ (reference sequence). The CDR3 protein is CASSLETGGYTEAFF.

The chain is built from TRBV7-8 and TRBJ2-5. Germline-derived CDR1 and CDR2 are SGHVS and FQNEAQ. This CDR3 contains 12 residues. The CDR3 sequence: CASRLGQETQYF. The full variable domain, completed using reference TRBV7-8 and TRBJ2-5, is GAGVSQSPRYKVAKRGQDVALRCDPISGHVSLFWYQQALGQGPEFLTYFQNEAQLDKSGLPSDRFFAERPEGSVSTLKIQRTQQEDSAVYLCASRLGQETQYFGPGTRLLVL.

V and J are TRBV7-6 and TRBJ1-6. In germline, CDR1 is SGHVS, CDR2 FNYEAQ. The CDR3 contains 13 residues. This chain's CDR3 is CASSLSDNSPLHF.

V and J are TRBV7-9 and TRBJ2-7. The CDR3 covers 13 residues. Looked up from germline, CDR1 is SEHNR and CDR2 is FQNEAQ (reference sequence). The CDR3 sequence: CASSPNHYHEQYF.

The chain employs TRBV25-1 and TRBJ1-5. The CDR3 is made up of 13 amino acids. Looked up from germline, CDR1 is MGHDK and CDR2 is SYGVNS. This chain's CDR3 is CASRARSGQPQHF.

V gene TRBV20-1 combines with J gene TRBJ2-5; absent DNA, TCRdb's TRBD2 call cannot be checked. The CDR3 covers 16 residues. Per the germline V gene, CDR1 is DFQATT and CDR2 is SNEGSKA (reference sequence). CDR3 residues: CSASTSGGYSPETQYF.

The chain couples TRBV5-1 to TRBJ2-7. The CDR3 runs 14 residues. The germline V gene encodes CDR1 SGHRS and CDR2 YFSETQ. The CDR3 protein is CASSLAQGTYEQYF.

V is TRBV13 and J is TRBJ1-6; without DNA, the TCRdb call of TRBD1 cannot be checked. In germline, CDR1 is PRHDT, CDR2 FYEKMQ (reference sequence). The CDR3 runs 13 residues. This CDR3 reads CASSTITGGYLHF.

This chain connects TRBV28 to TRBJ1-1; TCRdb indicates TRBD1, and absent DNA this call remains unverified. Germline V gene lookup returns CDR1 MDHEN and CDR2 SYDVKM. This CDR3 region has 13 residues. The CDR3 is CASTLSRNTEAFF.

The chain uses TRBV7-8 and TRBJ1-1; TCRdb returns TRBD1, unconfirmable since there is no DNA. Germline V CDR1 and CDR2: SGHVS, FQNEAQ. The CDR3 has 13 residues. The CDR3 spells CASSPYRVDEAFF.

V gene TRBV7-9 combines with J gene TRBJ2-7. The CDR3 has 14 residues. The germline V gene encodes CDR1 SEHNR and CDR2 FQNEAQ (reference sequence). The chain's CDR3 is CASSLMVTAGEQYF.

This sequence joins TRBV3-1 and TRBJ2-1; checking the TCRdb D call of TRBD2 is not possible without DNA. This CDR3 comprises 20 residues. Germline V gives CDR1 LGHDT, CDR2 YNNKEL (reference sequence). The chain's CDR3 is CASSSPGLAGGNLRYNEQFF.

The chain employs TRBV20-1 and TRBJ2-1. There are 15 residues in the CDR3. Germline V CDR1 and CDR2: DFQATT, SNEGSKA (reference sequence). CDR3 residues: CSARDVLALYNEQFF.

The V gene is TRBV7-8, the J gene TRBJ2-5; TCRdb returns TRBD2, unconfirmable since there is no DNA. Per the germline V gene, CDR1 is SGHVS and CDR2 is FQNEAQ. This CDR3 is built from 21 residues. The CDR3 reads CASSSTAADSSTIPTWETQYF.

V gene TRBV23-1 combines with J gene TRBJ2-3; the D call of TRBD1 rests on TCRdb alone, since no DNA is present to check it. Being an ORF, TRBV23-1 has a function that is uncertain. This CDR3 spans 16 amino acids. CDR3 region: CASSHLGHGAGGTQYF.

J is TRBJ2-1 and V is TRBV4-2; TCRdb indicates TRBD2, and absent DNA this call remains unverified. Germline CDR1 and CDR2: LGHNA and YNFKEQ. The CDR3 is 15 residues long. The CDR3 here is CASSPRLAGDHEQFF.

The genes are TRBV5-1 and TRBJ2-7; the D call from TCRdb, TRBD1, cannot be confirmed without DNA. From germline, CDR1 is SGHRS and CDR2 YFSETQ. This CDR3 region has 15 residues. CDR3 loop: CASSETTVTDYEQYF.

V is TRBV5-1 and J is TRBJ2-7; lacking DNA, the TRBD1 call made by TCRdb goes unchecked. Germline V gene sequence: CDR1 SGHRS, CDR2 YFSETQ. The CDR3 covers 19 residues. This CDR3 reads CASSLRGTGASLSSYEQYF.

The chain couples TRBV28 to TRBJ2-7; TCRdb's D call, TRBD1, is unchecked because there is no DNA. Germline CDR1 and CDR2: MDHEN and SYDVKM. CDR3 length equals 16 residues. The CDR3 loop is CASRSQGSGGAYEQYF.

The CDR3 sequence is CASSPPAGSESYNEQFF. The chain employs TRBV7-8 and TRBJ2-1; TCRdb proposes TRBD2, but this gene call is untestable without DNA. This CDR3 is built from 17 residues. Germline-derived CDR1 and CDR2 are SGHVS and FQNEAQ.

The rearrangement uses TRBV5-1 and TRBJ2-3; TCRdb's D call, TRBD2, is unchecked because there is no DNA. The CDR3 totals 15 residues. Germline V gene data show CDR1 as SGHRS and CDR2 as YFSETQ. This CDR3 reads CASISGSASTDTQYF.

This chain's CDR3 is CASSLSASGGYYEQYF. The V gene is TRBV7-6, the J gene TRBJ2-7; TCRdb's assignment of TRBD2 cannot be checked, as there is no DNA. The CDR3 has 16 amino acids. Germline V CDR1 and CDR2: SGHVS, FNYEAQ.

V gene TRBV11-2 combines with J gene TRBJ2-1; as DNA is missing, the TRBD2 call by TCRdb cannot be tested. The CDR3 loop spans 17 amino acids. Germline CDR1 reads SGHAT; CDR2 reads FQNNGV. The CDR3 spells CASTWDRELAGANEQFF.

The J gene is TRBJ2-7, the V gene TRBV30; the D call of TRBD2 rests on TCRdb alone, since no DNA is present to check it. This CDR3 spans 16 amino acids. CDR1 is GTSNPN and CDR2 is SVGIG in the germline V gene (reference sequence). CDR3 in amino acids: CAWSVGYGGETYEQYF.

The chain carries TRBV28 and TRBJ2-5; absent DNA, TCRdb's TRBD2 call cannot be checked. This CDR3 has 16 residues. Germline V gene lookup returns CDR1 MDHEN and CDR2 SYDVKM. This CDR3 is CASSFTRPSGQETQYF.

This rearrangement joins TRBV13 to TRBJ2-1. The germline V gene encodes CDR1 PRHDT and CDR2 FYEKMQ (reference sequence). The CDR3 contains 11 residues. CDR3 loop: CASSPEMTQFF.

The J gene is TRBJ2-7, the V gene TRBV5-1. Germline V gene lookup returns CDR1 SGHRS and CDR2 YFSETQ. The CDR3 length is 14 residues. Here the CDR3 reads CASSYRQDAYEQYF. Using reference TRBV5-1 and TRBJ2-7 for the parts outside the CDR3, the full variable domain is KAGVTQTPRYLIKTRGQQVTLSCSPISGHRSVSWYQQTPGQGLQFLFEYFSETQRNKGNFPGRFSGRQFSNSRSEMNVSTLELGDSALYLCASSYRQDAYEQYFGPGTRLTVT.

This chain joins TRBV28 and TRBJ2-1; TCRdb's D call of TRBD2 is untestable without DNA. Germline V lookup: CDR1 MDHEN, CDR2 SYDVKM. The CDR3 runs 15 residues. CDR3 protein: CASSLPYLAGGEQFF.

The J gene is TRBJ1-2, the V gene TRBV21-1; TCRdb's D gene call, TRBD1, goes unchecked for lack of DNA. TRBV21-1 is labeled a pseudogene. The CDR3 extends over 13 amino acids. CDR3 sequence reads: CASSKGTGDGYTF.